This T cell receptor beta chain originates from a study of blood T cell repertoires in COVID-19. Study in general: T cells, B-cell-depleted T cells, or PBMCs provided the cDNA or gDNA that served as material.

The data were produced by immunoSEQ multiplex PCR, yet TCRdb's version contains in-frame clones alone and is incomplete. The top ten hold over 1.1% of the sample, which has hundreds of thousands of clones, around 88% seen once. The CDR3 extends over 15 amino acids. Germline V gene lookup returns CDR1 SGHTA and CDR2 FQGNSA. Trimming pared 5 bases from V and 2 bases from J, leaving 15 bases between. The sequencing sample was made of peripheral blood. This clonotype originated in a man at least 80 years old with acute or convalescent COVID-19. V usage is TRBV7-2 and J usage is TRBJ1-2, with D uncertain. CDR3 amino acids: CASSPPASRNYGYTF. The CDR3 DNA is TGTGCCAGCAGCCCCCCGGCATCTAGAAACTATGGCTACACCTTC.